These 4 T cell receptor beta chains were sequenced from one sample in a study of PD-1 blockade in mismatch repair-deficient tumors. The repertoire was sequenced with immunoSEQ multiplex PCR; TCRdb's copy has only in-frame clones and lacks some. Altogether tens of thousands of clones are present, approximately 81% being singletons, with the ten largest covering 2.6%. The starting material was peripheral blood, obtained 12 weeks after starting pembrolizumab. The receptors derive from an adult with mismatch repair-deficient cancer.

The chain couples TRBV9 to TRBJ2-7, with 11 bases lining up with TRBD1. V was clipped by 0 bases and J by 4 bases; unmatched bases: 3. CDR3 length: 15 amino acids. Germline V gives CDR1 SGDLS, CDR2 YYNGEE. The CDR3 DNA sequence: TGTGCCAGCAGCGTAGGGGGGACAGGGGGATACGAGCAGTACTTC. Its translation is CASSVGGTGGYEQYF.

The chain carries TRBV6-6 and TRBJ2-7; no clear D. Per germline, CDR1 MNHNY and CDR2 SVGAGI (reference sequence). There are 11 residues in the CDR3. V shed 5 bases and J shed 4 bases, with 6 bases lying between them. CDR3 DNA sequence: TGTGCCAGCAGTATACGTTACGAGCAGTACTTC. Its protein product is CASSIRYEQYF.

V usage is TRBV9 and J usage is TRBJ1-2; D is uncertain. Germline loops: CDR1 SGDLS, CDR2 YYNGEE. Trimming removed 5 bases from V and 4 bases from J, with 18 bases in between. The CDR3 contains 15 residues. The CDR3 reads CASRNRRGYPYGYTF. In DNA form, the CDR3 reads TGTGCCAGCAGAAATAGACGGGGTTATCCCTATGGCTACACCTTC.

The chain joins TRBV11-1 to TRBJ2-1; 14 nucleotides line up with TRBD2. Trimming removed 6 bases from V and 4 bases from J; junction bases left unmatched: 2. CDR1 and CDR2 from the germline V gene are SGHAT and FQDESV (reference sequence). This CDR3 spans 15 amino acids. CDR3 sequence reads: CASSWTSGRYNEQFF. Written as DNA, the CDR3 is TGTGCCAGCAGTTGGACTAGCGGGAGGTACAATGAGCAGTTCTTC.